Listed below are T cell receptor beta chains from one sample, sequenced in a study of T cells after yellow fever vaccination. One entry per CDR3 protein results from TCRdb running MiXCR on the 5' RACE reads. The sample shows about 630,000 distinct CDR3 sequences, about 12% of them seen only once. Source: PBMCs, taken on the day of the yellow fever booster vaccination. These receptors were obtained from a man aged 25-45 years who received the YFV17D yellow fever vaccine. CDR3s include the opening cysteine and the closing phenylalanine or tryptophan. The D gene is left open where the match is weak. Clone size is shown for a subset of rows, as once, few, many or a class of expanded clone.

v_gene	d_gene	len	abundance	j_gene	CDR3aa	CDR3nt
TRBV20-1	TRBD2	20	NA	TRBJ2-3	CSARAFGLAGAPGMTDTQYF	TGCAGTGCTAGAGCCTTCGGACTAGCGGGAGCACCGGGGATGACAGATACGCAGTATTTT
TRBV29-1	NA	13	NA	TRBJ2-1	CSVVVPTGNEQFF	TGCAGCGTTGTGGTACCCACGGGTAATGAGCAGTTCTTC
TRBV29-1	TRBD1	13	NA	TRBJ1-5	CSAARDRSQPQHF	TGCAGCGCCGCCCGGGACAGGAGTCAGCCCCAGCATTTT
TRBV24-1	TRBD1	16	NA	TRBJ2-5	CATYDPRDRGRETQYF	TGTGCCACCTACGACCCCCGGGACAGGGGGAGAGAGACCCAGTACTTC
TRBV28	NA	12	NA	TRBJ1-2	CASSLFGFGYTF	TGTGCCAGCAGTTTATTTGGTTTTGGCTACACCTTC
TRBV6-1	NA	15	NA	TRBJ2-2	CASTPLGRERGELFF	TGTGCCAGCACCCCCCTAGGGAGAGAACGCGGGGAGCTGTTTTTT
TRBV3-1	NA	13	NA	TRBJ2-7	CASSQEVTLEQYF	TGTGCCAGCAGCCAAGAGGTGACCTTGGAGCAGTACTTC
TRBV7-2	NA	16	NA	TRBJ1-2	CASSLEGGLRVEGYTF	TGTGCCAGCAGCTTAGAGGGCGGTCTGCGTGTAGAGGGCTACACCTTC
TRBV25-1	NA	14	NA	TRBJ2-5	CASSEFSGQETQYF	TGTGCCAGCAGTGAATTCAGCGGCCAAGAGACCCAGTACTTC
TRBV7-9	NA	14	few	TRBJ2-7	CASSQDRYVYEQYF	TGTGCCAGCAGCCAAGACAGATACGTCTACGAGCAGTACTTC
TRBV23-1	TRBD1	16	few	TRBJ2-7	CASSLKTGTGAYEQYF	TGCGCCAGCAGTCTCAAGACCGGGACAGGAGCCTACGAGCAGTACTTC
TRBV29-1	TRBD2	14	NA	TRBJ2-1	CSVSRTSGSNEQFF	TGCAGCGTCTCAAGGACTAGCGGGAGCAATGAGCAGTTCTTC
TRBV7-2	NA	15	many	TRBJ1-1	CASSLQAPGVTEAFF	TGTGCCAGCAGCTTACAAGCCCCAGGGGTCACTGAAGCTTTCTTT
TRBV7-9	NA	15	few	TRBJ2-7	CASSLETRGSYEQYF	TGTGCCAGCAGCTTAGAGACGCGGGGATCCTACGAGCAGTACTTC
TRBV28	TRBD2	14	NA	TRBJ2-2	CASSSSGSTGELFF	TGTGCCAGCAGCTCTAGCGGGTCCACCGGGGAGCTGTTTTTT
TRBV15	TRBD2	17	few	TRBJ2-7	CATSRDRSSGGHYEQYF	TGTGCCACCAGCAGAGATAGGTCTAGCGGGGGTCACTACGAGCAGTACTTC
TRBV7-2	TRBD2	15	NA	TRBJ2-7	CASSLLAVPRNEQYF	TGTGCCAGCAGCTTGCTAGCGGTACCTCGGAACGAGCAGTACTTC
TRBV5-6	TRBD1	14	many	TRBJ2-1	CASSRRQGGNEQFF	TGTGCCAGCAGCCGACGACAGGGTGGCAATGAGCAGTTCTTC
TRBV15	TRBD2	16	few	TRBJ2-3	CATSTLAGYFADTQYF	TGTGCCACCAGCACCCTAGCGGGGTACTTTGCAGATACGCAGTATTTT
TRBV7-6	TRBD2	15	few	TRBJ2-5	CASSFLLAGKETQYF	TGTGCCAGCAGCTTCCTCCTAGCGGGGAAAGAGACCCAGTACTTC
TRBV20-1	TRBD2	16	few	TRBJ2-3	CSARSASSGRTDTQYF	TGCAGTGCTAGATCCGCTTCTAGCGGGAGAACAGATACGCAGTATTTT
TRBV4-3	NA	13	few	TRBJ1-6	CASSQESFSPLHF	TGCGCCAGCAGCCAAGAGTCCTTCTCACCCCTCCACTTT
TRBV20-1	TRBD2	14	few	TRBJ2-3	CSALTLADTDTQYF	TGCAGTGCCCTTACCCTAGCGGACACAGATACGCAGTATTTT
TRBV5-1	NA	17	NA	TRBJ2-2	CASSPGDGRKNTGELFF	TGCGCCAGCAGCCCGGGGGACGGCAGAAAGAACACCGGGGAGCTGTTTTTT
TRBV29-1	NA	13	few	TRBJ2-7	CSVIQTWGYEQYF	TGCAGCGTGATCCAAACCTGGGGGTACGAGCAGTACTTC
TRBV18	TRBD2	14	NA	TRBJ2-3	CASSPQLAGGTQYF	TGTGCCAGCTCACCCCAACTAGCGGGAGGTACGCAGTATTTT
TRBV30	TRBD2	15	NA	TRBJ2-1	CAWSPFTSGPHEQFF	TGTGCCTGGAGCCCTTTCACTAGCGGGCCCCATGAGCAGTTCTTC
TRBV21-1	NA	13	few	TRBJ2-7	CASNSTGVGEQYF	TGTGCCAGCAACTCGACAGGTGTGGGGGAGCAGTACTTC
TRBV18	TRBD2	17	NA	TRBJ2-5	CASSPPKGLAGVETQYF	TGTGCCAGCTCACCACCGAAGGGACTAGCGGGAGTTGAGACCCAGTACTTC
TRBV5-1	TRBD1	14	NA	TRBJ1-4	CASSWDRDGEKLFF	TGCGCCAGCAGCTGGGACAGGGATGGGGAAAAACTGTTTTTT